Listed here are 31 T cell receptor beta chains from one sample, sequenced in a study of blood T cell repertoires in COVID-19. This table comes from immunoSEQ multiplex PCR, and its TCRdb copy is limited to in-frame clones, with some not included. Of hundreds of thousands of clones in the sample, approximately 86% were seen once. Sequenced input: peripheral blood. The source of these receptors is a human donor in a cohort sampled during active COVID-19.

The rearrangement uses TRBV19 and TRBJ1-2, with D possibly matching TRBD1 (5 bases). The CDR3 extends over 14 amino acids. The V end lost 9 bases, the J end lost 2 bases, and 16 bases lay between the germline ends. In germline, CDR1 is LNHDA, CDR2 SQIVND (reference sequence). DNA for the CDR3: TGTGCCAGGGCTGCGGGGCAGTACAACTATGGCTACACCTTC. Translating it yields CARAAGQYNYGYTF.

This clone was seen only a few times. The CDR3 region is CASSPRVDTNEKLFF. CDR3 sequence (DNA): TGTGCCAGCAGCCCTCGGGTAGACACTAATGAAAAACTGTTTTTT. The chain is built from TRBV7-9 and TRBJ1-4; D unresolved. Germline CDR1 SEHNR, CDR2 FQNEAQ (reference sequence). V was cut by 5 bases and J by 2 bases, with 12 bases left in between. This CDR3 contains 15 residues.

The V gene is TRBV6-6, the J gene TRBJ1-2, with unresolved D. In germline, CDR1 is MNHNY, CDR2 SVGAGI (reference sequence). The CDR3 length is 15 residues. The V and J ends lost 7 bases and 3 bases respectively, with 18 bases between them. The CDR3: CASISNPLLYYGYTF. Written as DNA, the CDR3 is TGTGCCAGCATCTCAAACCCCCTACTATACTATGGCTACACCTTC.

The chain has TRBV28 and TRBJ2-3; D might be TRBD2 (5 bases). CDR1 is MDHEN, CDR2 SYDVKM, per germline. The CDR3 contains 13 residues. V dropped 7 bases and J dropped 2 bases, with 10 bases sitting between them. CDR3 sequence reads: CASTGSPTDTQYF. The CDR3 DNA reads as TGTGCCAGCACGGGGTCTCCCACAGATACGCAGTATTTT.

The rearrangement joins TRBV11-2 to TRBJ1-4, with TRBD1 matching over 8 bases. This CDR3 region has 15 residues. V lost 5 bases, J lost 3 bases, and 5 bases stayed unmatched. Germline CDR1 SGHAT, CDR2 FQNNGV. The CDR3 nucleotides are TGTGCCAGCAGCCAAGACAGGGGATCTAATGAAAAACTGTTTTTT. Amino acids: CASSQDRGSNEKLFF. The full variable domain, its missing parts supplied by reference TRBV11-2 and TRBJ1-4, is EAGVAQSPRYKIIEKRQSVAFWCNPISGHATLYWYQQILGQGPKLLIQFQNNGVVDDSQLPKDRFSAERLKGVDSTLKIQPAKLEDSAVYLCASSQDRGSNEKLFFGSGTQLSVL.

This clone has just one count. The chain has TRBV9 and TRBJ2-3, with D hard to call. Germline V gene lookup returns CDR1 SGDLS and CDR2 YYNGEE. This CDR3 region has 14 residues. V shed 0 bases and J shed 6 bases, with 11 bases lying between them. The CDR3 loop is CASSVVGSKDTQYF. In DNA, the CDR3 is TGTGCCAGCAGCGTAGTTGGTAGCAAGGATACGCAGTATTTT.

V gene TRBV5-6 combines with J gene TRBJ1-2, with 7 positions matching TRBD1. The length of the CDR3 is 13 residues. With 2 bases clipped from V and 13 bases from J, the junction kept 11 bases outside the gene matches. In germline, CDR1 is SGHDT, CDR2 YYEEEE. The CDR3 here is CASSFAETGSSTF. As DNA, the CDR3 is TGTGCCAGCAGCTTCGCCGAGACAGGGTCAAGCACCTTC.

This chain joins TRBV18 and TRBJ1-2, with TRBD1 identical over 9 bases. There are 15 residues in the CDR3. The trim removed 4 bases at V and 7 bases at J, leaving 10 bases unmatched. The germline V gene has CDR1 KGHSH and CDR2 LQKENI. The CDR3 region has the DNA TGTGCCAGCTCACGGGCAGGACAGGGGATTTCTGGCTACACCTTC. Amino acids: CASSRAGQGISGYTF.

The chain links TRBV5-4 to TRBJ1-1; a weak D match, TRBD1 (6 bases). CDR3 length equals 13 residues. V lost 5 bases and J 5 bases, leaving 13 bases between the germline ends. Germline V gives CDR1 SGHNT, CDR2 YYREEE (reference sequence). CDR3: CASSVWQGTEAFF. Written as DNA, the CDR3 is TGTGCCAGCAGTGTGTGGCAGGGGACTGAAGCTTTCTTT.

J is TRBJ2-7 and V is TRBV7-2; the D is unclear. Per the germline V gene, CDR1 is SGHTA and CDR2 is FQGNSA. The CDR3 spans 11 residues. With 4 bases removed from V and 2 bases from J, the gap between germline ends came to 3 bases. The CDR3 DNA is TGTGCCAGCAGCTCTCCCTACGAGCAGTACTTC. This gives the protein CASSSPYEQYF. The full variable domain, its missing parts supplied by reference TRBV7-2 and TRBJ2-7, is GAGVSQSPSNKVTEKGKDVELRCDPISGHTALYWYRQSLGQGLEFLIYFQGNSAPDKSGLPSDRFSAERTGGSVSTLTIQRTQQEDSAVYLCASSSPYEQYFGPGTRLTVT.

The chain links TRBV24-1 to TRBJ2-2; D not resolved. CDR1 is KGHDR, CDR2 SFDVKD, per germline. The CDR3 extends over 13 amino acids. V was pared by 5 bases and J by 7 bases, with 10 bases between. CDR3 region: CATSGSSSGELFF. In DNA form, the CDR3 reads TGTGCCACCAGTGGGTCCTCCAGCGGGGAGCTGTTTTTT.

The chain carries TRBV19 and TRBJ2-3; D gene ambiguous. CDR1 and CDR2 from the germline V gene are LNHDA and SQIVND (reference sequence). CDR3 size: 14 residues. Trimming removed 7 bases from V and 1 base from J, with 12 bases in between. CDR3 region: CASNSFEGTDTQYF. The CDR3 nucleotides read TGTGCCAGTAATTCGTTTGAGGGCACAGATACGCAGTATTTT.

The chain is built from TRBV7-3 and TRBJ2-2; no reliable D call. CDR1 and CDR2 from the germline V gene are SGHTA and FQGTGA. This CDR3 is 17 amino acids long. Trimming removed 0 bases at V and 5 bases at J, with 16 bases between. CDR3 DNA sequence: TGTGCCAGCAGCTTAACTTCCTCAATCTTGCGGACCGGGGAGCTGTTTTTT. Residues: CASSLTSSILRTGELFF.

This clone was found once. CDR3 loop: CASSPPSLNYGYTF. The CDR3 bases are TGTGCCAGCTCACCACCGAGCCTAAATTATGGCTACACCTTC. The V call is TRBV18, the J call TRBJ1-2; D uncertain. The CDR3 sequence is 14 residues long. V dropped 0 bases and J dropped 5 bases, with 10 bases sitting between them. In germline, CDR1 is KGHSH, CDR2 LQKENI.

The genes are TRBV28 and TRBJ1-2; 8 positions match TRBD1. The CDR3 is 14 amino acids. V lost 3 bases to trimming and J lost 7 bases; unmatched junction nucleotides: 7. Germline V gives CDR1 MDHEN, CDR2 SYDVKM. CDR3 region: CASSFPAGGAGYTF. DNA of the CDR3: TGTGCCAGCAGTTTCCCTGCAGGGGGCGCTGGCTACACCTTC.

The CDR3 here is CASSLEFQGSSPLHF. In DNA, the CDR3 is TGCGCCAGCAGCTTGGAGTTTCAGGGGAGTTCACCCCTCCACTTT. The chain couples TRBV5-1 to TRBJ1-6; tentative D call: TRBD1 (6 bases). The V end lost 0 bases, the J end lost 9 bases, and 13 bases lay between the germline ends. Germline CDR1 is SGHRS and CDR2 is YFSETQ. The CDR3 is made up of 15 amino acids.

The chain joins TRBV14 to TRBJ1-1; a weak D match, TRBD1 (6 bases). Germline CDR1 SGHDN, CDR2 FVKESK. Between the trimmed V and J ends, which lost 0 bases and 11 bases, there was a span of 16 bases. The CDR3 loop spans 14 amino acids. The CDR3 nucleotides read TGTGCCAGCAGCCAAGAAGTCGGTACAGGGAGTGCTTTCTTT. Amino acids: CASSQEVGTGSAFF.

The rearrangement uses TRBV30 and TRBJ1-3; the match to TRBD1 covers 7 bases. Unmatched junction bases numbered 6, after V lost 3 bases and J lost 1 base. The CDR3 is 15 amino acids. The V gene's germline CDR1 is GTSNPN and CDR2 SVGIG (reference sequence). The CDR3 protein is CAWSPTGASGNTIYF. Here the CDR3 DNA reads TGTGCCTGGAGCCCAACAGGGGCGTCTGGAAACACCATATATTTT.

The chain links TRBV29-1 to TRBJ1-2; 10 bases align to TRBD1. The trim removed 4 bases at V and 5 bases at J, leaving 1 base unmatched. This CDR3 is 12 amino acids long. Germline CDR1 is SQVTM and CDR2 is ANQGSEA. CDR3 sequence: CSVGDRGYGYTF. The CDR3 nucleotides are TGCAGCGTTGGGGACAGGGGTTATGGCTACACCTTC.

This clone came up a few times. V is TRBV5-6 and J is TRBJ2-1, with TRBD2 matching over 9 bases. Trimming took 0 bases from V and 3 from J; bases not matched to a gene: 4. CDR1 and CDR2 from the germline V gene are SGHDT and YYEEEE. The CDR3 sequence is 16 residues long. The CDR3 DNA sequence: TGTGCCAGCAGCTTGGAGACTAGCGGTAACTACAATGAGCAGTTCTTC. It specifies CASSLETSGNYNEQFF.

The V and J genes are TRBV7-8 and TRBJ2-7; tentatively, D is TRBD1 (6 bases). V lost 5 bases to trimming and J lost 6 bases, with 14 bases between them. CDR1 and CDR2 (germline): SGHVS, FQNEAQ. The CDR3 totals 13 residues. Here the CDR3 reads CASSRHRDGEQYF. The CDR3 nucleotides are TGTGCCAGCAGCCGCCACAGGGATGGCGAGCAGTACTTC.

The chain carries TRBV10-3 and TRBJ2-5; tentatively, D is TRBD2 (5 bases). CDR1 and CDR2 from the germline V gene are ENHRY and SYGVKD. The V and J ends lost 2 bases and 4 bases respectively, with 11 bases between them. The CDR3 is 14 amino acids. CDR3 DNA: TGTGCCATCAGTGAGAGAGGGAGTAGAGAGACCCAGTACTTC. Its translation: CAISERGSRETQYF.

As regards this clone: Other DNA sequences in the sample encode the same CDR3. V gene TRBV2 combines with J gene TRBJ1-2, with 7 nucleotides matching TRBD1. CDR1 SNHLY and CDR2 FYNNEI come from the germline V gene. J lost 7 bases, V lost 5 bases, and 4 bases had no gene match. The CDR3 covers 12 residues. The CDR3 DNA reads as TGTGCCAGCAGTTCAGGGGGTGGTGGCTACACCTTC. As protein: CASSSGGGGYTF.

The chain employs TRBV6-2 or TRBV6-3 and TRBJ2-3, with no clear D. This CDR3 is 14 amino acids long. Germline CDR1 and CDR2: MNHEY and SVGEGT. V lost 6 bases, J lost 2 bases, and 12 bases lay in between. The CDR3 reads CASSRLYDTDTQYF. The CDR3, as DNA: TGTGCCAGCAGCCGCCTCTACGACACAGATACGCAGTATTTT.

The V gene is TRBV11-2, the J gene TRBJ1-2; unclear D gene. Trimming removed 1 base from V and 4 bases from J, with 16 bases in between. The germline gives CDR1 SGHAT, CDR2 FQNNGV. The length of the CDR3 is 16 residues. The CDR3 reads CASSLVVQGTIYGYTF. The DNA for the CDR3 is TGTGCCAGCAGCTTAGTAGTGCAAGGTACTATCTATGGCTACACCTTC. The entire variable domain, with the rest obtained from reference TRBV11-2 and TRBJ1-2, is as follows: EAGVAQSPRYKIIEKRQSVAFWCNPISGHATLYWYQQILGQGPKLLIQFQNNGVVDDSQLPKDRFSAERLKGVDSTLKIQPAKLEDSAVYLCASSLVVQGTIYGYTFGSGTRLTVV.

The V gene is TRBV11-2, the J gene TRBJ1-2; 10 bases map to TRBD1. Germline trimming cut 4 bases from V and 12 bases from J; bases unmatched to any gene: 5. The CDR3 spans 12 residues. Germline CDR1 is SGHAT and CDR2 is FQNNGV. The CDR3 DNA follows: TGTGCCAGCAGCTCCAGACAGGGGGCCCACACCTTC. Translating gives CASSSRQGAHTF.

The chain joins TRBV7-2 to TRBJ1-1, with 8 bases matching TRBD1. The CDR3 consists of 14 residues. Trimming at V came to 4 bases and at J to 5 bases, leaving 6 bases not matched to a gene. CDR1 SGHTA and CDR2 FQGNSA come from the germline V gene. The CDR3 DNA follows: TGTGCCAGCAGCTCCTGGACAGGGCGTACTGAAGCTTTCTTT. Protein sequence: CASSSWTGRTEAFF. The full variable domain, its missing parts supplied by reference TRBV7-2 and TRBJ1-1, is GAGVSQSPSNKVTEKGKDVELRCDPISGHTALYWYRQSLGQGLEFLIYFQGNSAPDKSGLPSDRFSAERTGGSVSTLTIQRTQQEDSAVYLCASSSWTGRTEAFFGQGTRLTVV.

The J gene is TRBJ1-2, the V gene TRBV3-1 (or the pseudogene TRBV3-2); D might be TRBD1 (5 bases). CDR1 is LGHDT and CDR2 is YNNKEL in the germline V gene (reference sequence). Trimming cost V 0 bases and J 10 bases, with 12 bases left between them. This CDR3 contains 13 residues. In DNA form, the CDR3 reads TGTGCCAGCAGCCAAGATGGGGGAGGGGTCTACACCTTC. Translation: CASSQDGGGVYTF.

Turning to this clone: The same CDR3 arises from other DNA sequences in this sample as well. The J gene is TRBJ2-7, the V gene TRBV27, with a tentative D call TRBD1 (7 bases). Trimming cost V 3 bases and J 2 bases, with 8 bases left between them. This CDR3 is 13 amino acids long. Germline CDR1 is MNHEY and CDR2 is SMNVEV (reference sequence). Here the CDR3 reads CASSFRGAYEQYF. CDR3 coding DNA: TGTGCCAGCAGTTTCAGGGGGGCCTACGAGCAGTACTTC.

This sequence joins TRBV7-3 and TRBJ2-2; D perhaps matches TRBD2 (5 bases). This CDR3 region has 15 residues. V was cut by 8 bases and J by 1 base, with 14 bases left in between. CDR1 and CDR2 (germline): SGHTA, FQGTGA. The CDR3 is CASQLSGRNTGELFF. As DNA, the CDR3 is TGTGCCAGCCAGCTTTCTGGGAGGAACACCGGGGAGCTGTTTTTT.

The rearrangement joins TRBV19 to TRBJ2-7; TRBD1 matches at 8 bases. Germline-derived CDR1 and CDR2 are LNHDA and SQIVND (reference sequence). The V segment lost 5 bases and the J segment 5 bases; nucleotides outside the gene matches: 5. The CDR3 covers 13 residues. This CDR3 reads CASSGQGTDEQYF. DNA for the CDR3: TGTGCCAGTAGTGGACAGGGTACCGACGAGCAGTACTTC.